This TCR beta chain was retrieved from a study of cytomegalovirus exposure and HLA in healthy donors. Turning to the study itself: Genotyping showed about 80% of 300 to 450 donors falling in the Caucasian-associated ancestry cluster. Overall study findings and caveats: In a later analysis, productive TCRs from donors in an Asian-associated ancestry cluster reportedly carried fewer N-insertions than the cohort mean. Reports state that TCR beta sequences accurately predicted most subjects' HLA-A and HLA-B alleles.

This clone came up once. The antigen is unknown. The PCR made use of 60 Vbeta and 13 Jbeta primers. TCRdb's table, derived via immunoSEQ multiplex PCR, lists solely in-frame clones and lacks some. The table records around 150,000 clones, roughly 80% of them present only once. Germline V gene data show CDR1 as MDHEN and CDR2 as SYDVKM. This CDR3 has 15 amino acids. The V end was cut by 4 bases, the J end by 1 base, with 13 bases between. This receptor was identified in a male donor in good health and CMV-seronegative. Sequencing used PBMCs. The rearrangement uses TRBV28 and TRBJ2-5; D might be TRBD1 (7 bases). CDR3 sequence reads: CASSSGGRLQETQYF. Written as DNA, the CDR3 is TGTGCCAGCAGTTCAGGGGGGAGACTCCAAGAGACCCAGTACTTC.